These T cell receptor beta chains were read from a single sample in a study of Tregs in tolerant kidney transplant recipients. Clones were read by immunoSEQ multiplex PCR, and TCRdb kept only the in-frame ones, dropping some. This table has more than 95,000 clones, roughly 92% appearing once. Sequencing was performed on CD4+ T cells from blood. Every receptor here comes from a human donor in good health. Each CDR3 is given with its conserved first and last residue. A D gene is named only where the DNA matches it firmly.

D | J | length | V | DNA | CDR3
TRBD1 | TRBJ2-3 | 16 | TRBV4-2 | TGTGCCAGCAGCCAAGAACAACAGGGGGCGCAGGATACGCAGTATTTT | CASSQEQQGAQDTQYF
TRBD2 | TRBJ2-1 | 15 | TRBV11-1 | TGTGCCAGCACCCCCCGGGGGGGTATTCCGGATGAGCAGTTCTTC | CASTPRGGIPDEQFF
TRBD1 | TRBJ2-1 | 16 | TRBV19 | TGTGCCAGCCGACGACAGGGGGGTCTGTCTCCCAATGAGCAGTTCTTC | CASRRQGGLSPNEQFF
TRBD1 | TRBJ1-1 | 14 | TRBV2 | TGTGCCAGCAGCGAGGACAGGGAGAGCACTGAAGCTTTCTTT | CASSEDRESTEAFF
- | TRBJ2-1 | 17 | TRBV30 | TGTGCCTGGAAGGTGGGGGGAGGTGCTAGCTCCTACAATGAGCAGTTCTTC | CAWKVGGGASSYNEQFF
- | TRBJ2-7 | 14 | TRBV27 | TGTGCCAGCAGTTTAAAGGGGAGGTCCTACGAGCAGTACTTC | CASSLKGRSYEQYF
- | TRBJ1-2 | 14 | TRBV11-2 | TGTGCCAGCAGCCCCTACCCCGCTAACTATGGCTACACCTTC | CASSPYPANYGYTF
TRBD1 | TRBJ1-3 | 16 | TRBV19 | TGTGCCAGTAGTACGTCGGGACAGCTCTCTGGAAACACCATATATTTT | CASSTSGQLSGNTIYF
TRBD2 | TRBJ2-1 | 14 | TRBV4-2 | TGTGCCAGCAGCCAAGGGACTAGCGTCGATGAGCAGTTCTTC | CASSQGTSVDEQFF
TRBD2 | TRBJ2-1 | 23 | TRBV18 | TGTGCCAGCTCACCACGACCCCGGGGGGGTGGGGAGATCGGCGACCATTCCTACAATGAGCAGTTCTTC | CASSPRPRGGGEIGDHSYNEQFF
- | TRBJ1-5 | 14 | TRBV5-5 | TGTGCCAGCAGCAACAGCTATAGCAATCAGCCCCAGCATTTT | CASSNSYSNQPQHF
TRBD1 | TRBJ2-1 | 16 | TRBV7-6 | TGTGCCAGCAGCTTAGCCTGGACAGGCTCCTACAATGAGCAGTTCTTC | CASSLAWTGSYNEQFF
TRBD1 | TRBJ1-1 | 15 | TRBV7-8 | TGTGCCAGCAGCAGACAGGGGGAGGTGAACACTGAAGCTTTCTTT | CASSRQGEVNTEAFF
TRBD2 | TRBJ2-1 | 15 | TRBV18 | TGTGCCAGCTCCTTAGCGGGAAGTATCTACAATGAGCAGTTCTTC | CASSLAGSIYNEQFF
- | TRBJ2-2 | 15 | TRBV6-6 | TGTGCCAGCAGTTACTCGGCAGGGAGAACCGGGGAGCTGTTTTTT | CASSYSAGRTGELFF
- | TRBJ1-3 | 15 | TRBV5-1 | TGCGCCAGCAGCTCTACAGGAATCTCTGGAAACACCATATATTTT | CASSSTGISGNTIYF
- | TRBJ2-3 | 15 | TRBV5-1 | TGCGCCAGCAGCTTTGGGGGATCCGGCACAGATACGCAGTATTTT | CASSFGGSGTDTQYF
- | TRBJ2-7 | 13 | TRBV10-1 | TGCGCCAGCAGTGAGTCGAGAACAGGCCAGCAGTACTTC | CASSESRTGQQYF